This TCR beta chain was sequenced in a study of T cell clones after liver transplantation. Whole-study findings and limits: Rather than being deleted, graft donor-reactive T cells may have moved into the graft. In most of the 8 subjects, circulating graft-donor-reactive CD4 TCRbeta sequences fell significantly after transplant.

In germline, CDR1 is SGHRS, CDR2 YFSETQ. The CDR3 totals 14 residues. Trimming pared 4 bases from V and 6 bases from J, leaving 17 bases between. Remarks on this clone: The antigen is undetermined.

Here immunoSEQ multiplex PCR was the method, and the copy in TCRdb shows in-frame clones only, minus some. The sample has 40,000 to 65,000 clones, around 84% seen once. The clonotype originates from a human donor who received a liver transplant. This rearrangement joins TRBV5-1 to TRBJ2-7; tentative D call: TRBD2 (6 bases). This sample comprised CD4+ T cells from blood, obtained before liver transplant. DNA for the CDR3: TGCGCCAGCAGCGCGGACGGGGGTGGGCTCGAGCAGTACTTC. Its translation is CASSADGGGLEQYF.